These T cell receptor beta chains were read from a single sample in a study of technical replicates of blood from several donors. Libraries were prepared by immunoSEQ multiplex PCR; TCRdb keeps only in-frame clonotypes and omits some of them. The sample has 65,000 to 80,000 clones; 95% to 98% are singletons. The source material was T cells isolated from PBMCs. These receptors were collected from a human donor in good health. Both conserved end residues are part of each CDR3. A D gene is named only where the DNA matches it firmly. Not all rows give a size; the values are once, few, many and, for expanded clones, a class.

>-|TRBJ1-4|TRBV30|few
TGTGCCTGGAGTGTAATGGGGCTGGGTGAAAAACTGTTTTTT
CAWSVMGLGEKLFF
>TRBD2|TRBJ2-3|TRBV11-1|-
TGTGCCAGCAGCCGGACTAGCGGGAGATTTGGCACAGATACGCAGTATTTT
CASSRTSGRFGTDTQYF
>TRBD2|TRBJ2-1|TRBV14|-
TGTGCCAGTCGTAGCGGGATGGACTACAATGAGCAGTTCTTC
CASRSGMDYNEQFF
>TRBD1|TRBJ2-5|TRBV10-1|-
TGCGCCAGCAGTGCCTTCGGGACAGGGGGTCGGGAGACCCAGTACTTC
CASSAFGTGGRETQYF
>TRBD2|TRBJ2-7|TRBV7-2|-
TGTGCCAGCAGCTTAGGGGCCGGACTAGCGGGCTACGAGCAGTACTTC
CASSLGAGLAGYEQYF
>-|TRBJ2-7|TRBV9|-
TGTGCCAGCAGCGTAGGCGGCGGGGAGCAGTACTTC
CASSVGGGEQYF
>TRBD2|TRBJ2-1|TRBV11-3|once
TGTGCCAGCAGCCGCAACCTAGCGGAGGGATACAATGAGCAGTTCTTC
CASSRNLAEGYNEQFF
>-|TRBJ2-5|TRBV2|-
TGTGCCAGCAGTGGTAAAGAGACCCAGTACTTC
CASSGKETQYF
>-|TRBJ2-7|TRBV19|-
TGTGCCAGTAGTATAAGACAGTGGGAAGGGCAGTACTTC
CASSIRQWEGQYF
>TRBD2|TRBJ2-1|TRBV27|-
TGTGCCAGCAGTTTTCGCGGGAGGGCCGAGACCTACAATGAGCAGTTCTTC
CASSFRGRAETYNEQFF
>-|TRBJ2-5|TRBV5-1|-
TGCGCCAGCAGCTTGGCCGTAGAGGGCCGGGAGACCCAGTACTTC
CASSLAVEGRETQYF
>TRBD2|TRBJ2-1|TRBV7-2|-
TGTGCCACCATCAGACTAGCGGGAGGACGATACTACAATGAGCAGTTCTTC
CATIRLAGGRYYNEQFF
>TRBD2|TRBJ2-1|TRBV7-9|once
TGTGCCAGCAGCTCTGGGCGGGAGACGAATGAGCAGTTCTTC
CASSSGRETNEQFF
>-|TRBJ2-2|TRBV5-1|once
TGCGCCAGCAGCTTGTCAGGGGGGAAGGCCGGGGAGCTGTTTTTT
CASSLSGGKAGELFF
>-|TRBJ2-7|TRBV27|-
TGTGCCAGCAGTTTATATGGCCGGGGCTACGAGCAGTACTTC
CASSLYGRGYEQYF
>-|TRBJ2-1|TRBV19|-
TGTGCCAGTAGTAGAACTGCTAAAGAGCAGTTCTTC
CASSRTAKEQFF
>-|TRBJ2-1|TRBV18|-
TGTGCCAGCTCACCATCGGCGGGACCCTACAATGAGCAGTTCTTC
CASSPSAGPYNEQFF
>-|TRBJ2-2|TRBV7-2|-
TGTGCCAGCAGCTGGGGGCTTTTCGACACCGGGGAGCTGTTTTTT
CASSWGLFDTGELFF
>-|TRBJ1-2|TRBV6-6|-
TGTGCCAGCAGTTACGTATCTGGGCATGGCTACACCTTC
CASSYVSGHGYTF
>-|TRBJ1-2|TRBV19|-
TGTGCCAGTAGTCCCTCCCCGGGTTTCAACGGCTACACCTTC
CASSPSPGFNGYTF
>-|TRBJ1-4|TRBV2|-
TGTGCCAGCAGGGGGCAGGATGAAAAACTGTTTTTT
CASRGQDEKLFF
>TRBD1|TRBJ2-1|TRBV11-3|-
TGTGCCAGCAGCTTAGCCGGGACAGCTTACAATGAGCAGTTCTTC
CASSLAGTAYNEQFF
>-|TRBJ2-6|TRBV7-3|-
TGTGCCAGCAGCTCCGAAGAGATAGCCAACGTCCTGACTTTC
CASSSEEIANVLTF
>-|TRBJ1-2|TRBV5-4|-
TGTGCCAACCCCAGGGGACCCCAGTATGGCTACACCTTC
CANPRGPQYGYTF